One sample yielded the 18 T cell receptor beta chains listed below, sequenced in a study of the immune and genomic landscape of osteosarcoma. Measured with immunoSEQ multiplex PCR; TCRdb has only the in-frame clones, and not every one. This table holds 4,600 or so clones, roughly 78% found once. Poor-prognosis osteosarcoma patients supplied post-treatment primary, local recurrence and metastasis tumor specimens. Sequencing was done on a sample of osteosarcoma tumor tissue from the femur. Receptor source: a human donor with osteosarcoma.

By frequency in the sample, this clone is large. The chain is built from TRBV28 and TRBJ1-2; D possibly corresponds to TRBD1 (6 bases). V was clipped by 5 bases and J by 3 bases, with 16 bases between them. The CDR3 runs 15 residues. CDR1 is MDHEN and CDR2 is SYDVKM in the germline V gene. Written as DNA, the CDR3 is TGTGCCAGCAGTCGAAATGACAGGCCCGACTATGGCTACACCTTC. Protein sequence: CASSRNDRPDYGYTF.

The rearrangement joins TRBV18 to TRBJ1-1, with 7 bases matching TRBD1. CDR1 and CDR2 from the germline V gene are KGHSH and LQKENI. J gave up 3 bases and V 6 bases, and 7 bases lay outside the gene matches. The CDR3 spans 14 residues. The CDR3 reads CASSTGATHTEAFF. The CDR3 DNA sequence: TGTGCCAGCTCCACAGGGGCAACTCACACTGAAGCTTTCTTT.

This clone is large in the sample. The CDR3 sequence is CASSLEPGPQHF. CDR3 bases: TGTGCCAGCAGCTTGGAACCCGGACCCCAGCATTTT. This chain uses TRBV5-4 with TRBJ1-5; no definite D call. With 0 bases removed from V and 10 bases from J, the gap between germline ends came to 8 bases. Germline CDR1 and CDR2: SGHNT and YYREEE (reference sequence). The CDR3 consists of 12 residues.

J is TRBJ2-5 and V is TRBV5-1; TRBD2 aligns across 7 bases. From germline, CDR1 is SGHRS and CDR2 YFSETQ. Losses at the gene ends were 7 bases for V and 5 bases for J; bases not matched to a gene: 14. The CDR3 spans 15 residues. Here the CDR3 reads CASWEGSRVEETQYF. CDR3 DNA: TGCGCCAGCTGGGAGGGGAGTCGAGTCGAGGAGACCCAGTACTTC.

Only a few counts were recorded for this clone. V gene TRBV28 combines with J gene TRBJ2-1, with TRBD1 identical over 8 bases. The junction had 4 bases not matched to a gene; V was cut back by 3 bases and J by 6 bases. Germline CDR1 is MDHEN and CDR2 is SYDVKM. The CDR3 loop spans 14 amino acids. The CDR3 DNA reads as TGTGCCAGCAGTTTTTTCGACAGGGGCAATGAGCAGTTCTTC. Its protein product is CASSFFDRGNEQFF. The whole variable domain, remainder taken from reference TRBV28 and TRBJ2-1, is DVKVTQSSRYLVKRTGEKVFLECVQDMDHENMFWYRQDPGLGLRLIYFSYDVKMKEKGDIPEGYSVSREKKERFSLILESASTNQTSMYLCASSFFDRGNEQFFGPGTRLTVL.

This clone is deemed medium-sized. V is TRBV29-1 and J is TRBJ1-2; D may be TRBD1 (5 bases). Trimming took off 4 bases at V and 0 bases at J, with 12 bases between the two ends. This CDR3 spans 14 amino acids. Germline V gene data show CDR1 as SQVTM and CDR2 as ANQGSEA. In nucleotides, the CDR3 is TGCAGCGTTGTGGTCGGGGGTACTAACTATGGCTACACCTTC. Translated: CSVVVGGTNYGYTF. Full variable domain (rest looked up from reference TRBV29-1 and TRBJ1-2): SAVISQKPSRDICQRGTSLTIQCQVDSQVTMMFWYRQQPGQSLTLIATANQGSEATYESGFVIDKFPISRPNLTFSTLTVSNMSPEDSSIYLCSVVVGGTNYGYTFGSGTRLTVV.

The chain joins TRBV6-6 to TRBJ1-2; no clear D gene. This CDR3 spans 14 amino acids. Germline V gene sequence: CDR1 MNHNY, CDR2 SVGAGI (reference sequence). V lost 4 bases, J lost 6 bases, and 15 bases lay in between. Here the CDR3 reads CASSFSSGGDGYTF. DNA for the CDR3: TGTGCCAGCAGTTTCTCGTCAGGCGGTGATGGCTACACCTTC.

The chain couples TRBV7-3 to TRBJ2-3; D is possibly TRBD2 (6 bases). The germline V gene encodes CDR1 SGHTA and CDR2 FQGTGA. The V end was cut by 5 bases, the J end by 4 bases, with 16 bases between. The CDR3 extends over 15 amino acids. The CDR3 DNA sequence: TGTGCCAGCAGCCCAACCGGGGGTTCCGCAGATACGCAGTATTTT. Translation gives CASSPTGGSADTQYF.

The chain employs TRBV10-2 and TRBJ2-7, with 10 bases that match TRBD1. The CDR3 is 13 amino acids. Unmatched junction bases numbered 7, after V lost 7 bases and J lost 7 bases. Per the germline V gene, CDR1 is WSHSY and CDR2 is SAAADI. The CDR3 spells CASKRQGAWEQYF. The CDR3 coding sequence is TGCGCCAGCAAGCGACAGGGGGCTTGGGAGCAGTACTTC.

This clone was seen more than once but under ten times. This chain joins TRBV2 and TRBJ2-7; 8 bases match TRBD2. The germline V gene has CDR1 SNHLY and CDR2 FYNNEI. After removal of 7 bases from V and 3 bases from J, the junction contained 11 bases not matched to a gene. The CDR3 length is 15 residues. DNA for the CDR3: TGTGCCAGCAAAAGGGGAAGCGGGAGCTTCTACGAGCAGTACTTC. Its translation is CASKRGSGSFYEQYF.

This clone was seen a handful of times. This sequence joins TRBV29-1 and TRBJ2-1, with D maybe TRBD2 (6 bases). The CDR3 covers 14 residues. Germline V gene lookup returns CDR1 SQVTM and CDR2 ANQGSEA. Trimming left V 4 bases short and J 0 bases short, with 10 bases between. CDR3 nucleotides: TGCAGCGTTGTATCCGGGAGCTCCTACAATGAGCAGTTCTTC. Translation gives CSVVSGSSYNEQFF.

In DNA, the CDR3 is TGTGCCAGCAGTTACGCGTCGGGACAACGGTCGGAGACCCAGTACTTC. Translated, it gives CASSYASGQRSETQYF. The V and J genes are TRBV6-5 and TRBJ2-5; TRBD1 might be the D (6 bases). V lost 2 bases and J lost 5, with 18 bases in between. Germline V CDR1 and CDR2: MNHEY, SVGAGI. This CDR3 has 16 residues.

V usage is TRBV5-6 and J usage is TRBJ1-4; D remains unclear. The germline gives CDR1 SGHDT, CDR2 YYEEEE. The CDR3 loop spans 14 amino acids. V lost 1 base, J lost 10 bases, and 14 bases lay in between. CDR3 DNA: TGTGCCAGCAGCTTGAGCAGACCCTACCCAAAACTGTTTTTT. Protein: CASSLSRPYPKLFF.

CDR3 sequence reads: CASRGGGVGYGYTF. The DNA for the CDR3 is TGTGCCAGCAGGGGGGGCGGTGTTGGCTATGGCTACACCTTC. The V and J genes are TRBV2 and TRBJ1-2; D perhaps matches TRBD1 (6 bases). CDR1 and CDR2 (germline): SNHLY, FYNNEI. The CDR3 is 14 residues long. The germline V and J ends were trimmed by 6 bases and 4 bases, with 15 bases remaining between them.

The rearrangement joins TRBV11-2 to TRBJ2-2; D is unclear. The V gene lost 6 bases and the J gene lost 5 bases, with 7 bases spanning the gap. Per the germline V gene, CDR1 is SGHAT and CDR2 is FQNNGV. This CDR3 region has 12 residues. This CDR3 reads CASSQITGELFF. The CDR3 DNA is TGTGCCAGCAGTCAGATAACCGGGGAGCTGTTTTTT.

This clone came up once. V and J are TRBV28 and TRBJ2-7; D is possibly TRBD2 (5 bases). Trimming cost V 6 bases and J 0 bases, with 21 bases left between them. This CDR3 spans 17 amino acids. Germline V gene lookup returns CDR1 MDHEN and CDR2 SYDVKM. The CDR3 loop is CASRGSSWPADSYEQYF. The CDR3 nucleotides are TGTGCCAGCAGAGGGAGCTCCTGGCCCGCGGACTCCTACGAGCAGTACTTC.

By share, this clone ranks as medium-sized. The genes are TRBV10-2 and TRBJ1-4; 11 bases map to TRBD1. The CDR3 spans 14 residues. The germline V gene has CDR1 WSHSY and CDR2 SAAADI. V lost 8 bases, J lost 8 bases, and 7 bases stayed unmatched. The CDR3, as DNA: TGCGCCAGCTGGACAGGGGGCGGGGGAGAAAAACTGTTTTTT. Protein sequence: CASWTGGGGEKLFF.

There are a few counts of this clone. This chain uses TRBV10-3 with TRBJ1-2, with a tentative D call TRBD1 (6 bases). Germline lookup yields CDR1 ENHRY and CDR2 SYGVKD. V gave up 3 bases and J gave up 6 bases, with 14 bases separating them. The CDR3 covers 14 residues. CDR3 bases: TGTGCCATCAGTGAATTGGGGGGGCAGAATGGCTACACCTTC. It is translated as CAISELGGQNGYTF.